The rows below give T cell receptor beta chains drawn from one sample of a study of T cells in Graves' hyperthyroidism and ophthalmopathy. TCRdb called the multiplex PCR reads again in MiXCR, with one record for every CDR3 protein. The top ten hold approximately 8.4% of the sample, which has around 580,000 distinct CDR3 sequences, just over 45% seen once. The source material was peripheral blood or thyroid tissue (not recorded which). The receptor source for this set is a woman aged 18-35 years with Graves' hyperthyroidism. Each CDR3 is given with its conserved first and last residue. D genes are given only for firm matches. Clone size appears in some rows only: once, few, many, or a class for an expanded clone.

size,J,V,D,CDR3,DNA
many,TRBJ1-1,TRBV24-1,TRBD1,CATSDSTGDTEAFF,TGTGCCACCAGTGATTCGACAGGGGACACTGAAGCTTTCTTT
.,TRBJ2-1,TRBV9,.,CASSAQGGGTVYNEQFF,TGTGCCAGCAGCGCCCAGGGGGGCGGGACAGTTTACAATGAGCAGTTCTTC
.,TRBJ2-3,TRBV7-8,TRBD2,CASSFTGTRSPLVGYF,TGTGCCAGCAGCTTCACCGGGACTAGATCTCCACTCGTTGGGTATTTT
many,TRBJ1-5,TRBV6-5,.,CASSYSYASNQPQHF,TGTGCCAGCAGTTACTCGTATGCTAGCAATCAGCCCCAGCATTTT
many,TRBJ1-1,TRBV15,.,CATSRGGQLNTEAFF,TGTGCCACCAGCAGAGGTGGACAGTTGAACACTGAAGCTTTCTTT
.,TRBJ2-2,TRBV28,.,CASSFQPYGELFF,TGTGCCAGCAGTTTTCAGCCGTACGGGGAGCTGTTTTTT
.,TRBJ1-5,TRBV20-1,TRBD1,CSDRGVWSNQPQHF,TGCAGTGACAGGGGGGTTTGGAGCAATCAGCCCCAGCATTTT
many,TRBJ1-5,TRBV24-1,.,CATRERGRDNQPQHF,TGTGCCACCAGAGAGAGGGGTAGGGACAATCAGCCCCAGCATTTT
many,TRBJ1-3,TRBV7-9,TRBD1,CASSYPGTGNSGNTIYF,TGTGCCAGCAGCTACCCCGGGACAGGGAACTCTGGAAACACCATATATTTT
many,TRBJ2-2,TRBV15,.,CATSSQGRNTGELFF,TGTGCCACCAGCAGCCAGGGGCGGAACACCGGGGAGCTGTTTTTT
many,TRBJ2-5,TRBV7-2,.,CASSSWTAVDQETQYF,TGTGCCAGCAGCTCATGGACAGCTGTGGACCAAGAGACCCAGTACTTC
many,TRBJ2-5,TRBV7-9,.,CASSLGAGTQETQYF,TGTGCCAGCAGCTTAGGAGCCGGAACACAAGAGACCCAGTACTTC
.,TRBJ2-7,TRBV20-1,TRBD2,CSAKAGDSGSLEQYF,TGCAGTGCTAAAGCGGGGGACTCTGGCTCCCTCGAGCAGTACTTC
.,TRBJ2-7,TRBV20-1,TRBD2,CSAKGLAGGSYEQYF,TGCAGTGCTAAGGGACTAGCGGGAGGGTCCTACGAGCAGTACTTC
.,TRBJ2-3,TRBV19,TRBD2,CASSPSTLAGNTDTQYF,TGTGCCAGTAGCCCCTCAACTCTAGCGGGAAACACAGATACGCAGTATTTT
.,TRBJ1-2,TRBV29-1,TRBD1,CSARQGGLYGYTF,TGCAGCGCTAGACAGGGGGGGCTCTATGGCTACACCTTC
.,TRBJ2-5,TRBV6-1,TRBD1,CASSLGQGFGETQYF,TGTGCCAGCAGCTTGGGACAGGGGTTTGGAGAGACCCAGTACTTC
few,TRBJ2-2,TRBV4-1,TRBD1,CASSHPGQGATGELFF,TGCGCCAGCAGCCATCCGGGACAGGGGGCCACCGGGGAGCTGTTTTTT
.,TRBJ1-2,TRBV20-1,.,CSAGGGNTWDGYTF,TGCAGTGCGGGTGGGGGGAACACCTGGGATGGCTACACCTTC
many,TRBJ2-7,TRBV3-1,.,CASSQSRTEQYF,TGTGCCAGCAGCCAATCCCGGACAGAGCAGTACTTC
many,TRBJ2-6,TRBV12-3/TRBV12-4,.,CASSLALGSQTGANVLTF,TGTGCCAGCAGTTTAGCGCTAGGCAGCCAAACTGGGGCCAACGTCCTGACTTTC
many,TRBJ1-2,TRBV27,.,CASTLTGGDGYTF,TGTGCCAGCACCCTGACTGGAGGAGATGGCTACACCTTC
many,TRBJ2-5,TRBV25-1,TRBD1,CASSEVETGSRETQYF,TGTGCCAGCAGTGAAGTCGAGACAGGGAGTAGAGAGACCCAGTACTTC
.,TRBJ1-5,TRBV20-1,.,CSARWETQHF,TGCAGTGCTAGATGGGAGACCCAGCATTTT
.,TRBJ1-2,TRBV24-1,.,CATSDTGTPLDYGYTF,TGTGCCACCAGTGATACCGGGACACCGTTGGACTATGGCTACACCTTC
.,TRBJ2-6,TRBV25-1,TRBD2,CASSERLAGPGANVLTF,TGTGCCAGCAGTGAACGACTAGCGGGCCCTGGGGCCAACGTCCTGACTTTC
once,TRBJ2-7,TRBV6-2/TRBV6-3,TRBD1,CAGRARGQGSYEQYF,TGTGCCGGCAGGGCCCGTGGACAGGGGTCCTACGAGCAGTACTTC
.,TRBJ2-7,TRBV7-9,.,CASRGVTNEQYF,TGTGCCAGCAGGGGTGTAACGAATGAGCAGTACTTC
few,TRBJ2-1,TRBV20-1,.,CSVSATYNEQFF,TGCAGTGTAAGCGCTACTTACAATGAGCAGTTCTTC
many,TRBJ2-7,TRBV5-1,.,CASSFVHSTASSYEQYF,TGCGCCAGCAGCTTTGTCCATTCGACGGCTAGCTCCTACGAGCAGTACTTC
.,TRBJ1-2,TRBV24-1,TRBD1,CATKDRVYGYTF,TGTGCCACCAAGGACAGGGTCTATGGCTACACCTTC
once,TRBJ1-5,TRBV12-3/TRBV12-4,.,CASSWSYNEPQHF,TGTGCCAGCAGTTGGTCCTACAATGAGCCCCAGCATTTT
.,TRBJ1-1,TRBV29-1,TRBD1,CSILTGDKNTEAFF,TGCAGCATCCTGACAGGGGACAAGAACACTGAAGCTTTCTTT
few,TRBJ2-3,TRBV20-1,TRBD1,CSARSGQTGDTDTQYF,TGCAGTGCTAGATCCGGTCAGACAGGGGACACAGATACGCAGTATTTT
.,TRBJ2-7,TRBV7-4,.,CASSLDGSRATGYEQYF,TGTGCCAGCAGCTTAGACGGAAGCAGGGCGACCGGCTACGAGCAGTACTTC
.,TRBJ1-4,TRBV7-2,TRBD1,CASSSGGFNEKLFF,TGTGCCAGCAGCTCAGGGGGCTTCAATGAAAAACTGTTTTTT
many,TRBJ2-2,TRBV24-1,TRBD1,CATSDAKDRGRFTGELFF,TGTGCCACCAGTGATGCAAAGGACAGGGGGCGATTCACCGGGGAGCTGTTTTTT
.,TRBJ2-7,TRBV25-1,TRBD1,CASSASWGTGVTIPLYEQYF,TGTGCCAGCAGTGCTAGTTGGGGGACAGGGGTAACTATACCCCTCTACGAGCAGTACTTC
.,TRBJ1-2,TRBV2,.,CARDTRNYGYTF,TGTGCCAGGGACACCCGCAACTATGGCTACACCTTC
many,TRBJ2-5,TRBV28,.,CASSAPVAGRETQYF,TGTGCCAGCAGTGCCCCAGTGGCAGGGAGGGAGACCCAGTACTTC
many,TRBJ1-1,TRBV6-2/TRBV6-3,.,CASSYSSNTEAFF,TGTGCCAGCAGTTACAGTTCGAACACTGAAGCTTTCTTT